The T cell receptor beta chain under discussion was sequenced for a study of blood T cell repertoires in COVID-19. Study as a whole: Samples representing acute and convalescent COVID-19 were sourced from the United States, Italy and Spain. Sources were T cells, B-cell-depleted T cells, or PBMCs; the material itself was cDNA or gDNA.

CDR3 length equals 18 residues. Between the trimmed V and J ends, which lost 0 bases and 4 bases, there was a span of 21 bases. Germline CDR1 and CDR2: MNHEY and SMNVEV (reference sequence). Participants were aged roughly 18 to 89 years from around 24 US areas. Some clones are missing from TCRdb's copy, which holds only in-frame ones; the method was immunoSEQ multiplex PCR. The table shows some 200,000 clones, with roughly 80% occurring only once. The TCR was taken from a man aged 40-49 years who had recovered from COVID-19. V and J are TRBV27 and TRBJ1-2; perhaps TRBD1 as D (6 bases). The sequenced sample was PBMCs or T cells enriched from blood (not recorded which). The CDR3 DNA sequence: TGTGCCAGCAGTTTATCCGGCGGTGGGGGGGGCTATGGCTATGGCTACACCTTC. This translates into CASSLSGGGGGYGYGYTF.